The T cell receptor (beta chain) described here comes from a study of regulatory and conventional T cells in RAG deficiency. The ends lost 2 bases at V and 2 bases at J; junction bases unmatched: 6. Germline-derived CDR1 and CDR2 are SGHRS and YFSETQ. The CDR3 extends over 15 amino acids. Study observations and caveats: Sorted Omenn CD25-high CD127-low cells may not be bona fide Tregs. In Omenn syndrome, Treg and Tconv repertoires overlapped >80%.

Profiled with immunoSEQ multiplex PCR; TCRdb holds only in-frame clones, not every one. Of 32,000 or so clones listed, about nine tenths are singletons. A word on this clone: The antigen remains unidentified.

Separately, the same data were catalogued under a study of regulatory T cells. As reported in that work: Primers: 52 TRBV forward and 13 TRBJ reverse.

Sample: CD8+ T cells sorted from blood. The sequence came from a human donor in good health. The rearrangement links TRBV5-1 to TRBJ1-2; TRBD1 matches 7 bases. The CDR3 DNA reads as TGCGCCAGCAGCTTACCGGGACAGTCGAACTATGGCTACACCTTC. As protein: CASSLPGQSNYGYTF.